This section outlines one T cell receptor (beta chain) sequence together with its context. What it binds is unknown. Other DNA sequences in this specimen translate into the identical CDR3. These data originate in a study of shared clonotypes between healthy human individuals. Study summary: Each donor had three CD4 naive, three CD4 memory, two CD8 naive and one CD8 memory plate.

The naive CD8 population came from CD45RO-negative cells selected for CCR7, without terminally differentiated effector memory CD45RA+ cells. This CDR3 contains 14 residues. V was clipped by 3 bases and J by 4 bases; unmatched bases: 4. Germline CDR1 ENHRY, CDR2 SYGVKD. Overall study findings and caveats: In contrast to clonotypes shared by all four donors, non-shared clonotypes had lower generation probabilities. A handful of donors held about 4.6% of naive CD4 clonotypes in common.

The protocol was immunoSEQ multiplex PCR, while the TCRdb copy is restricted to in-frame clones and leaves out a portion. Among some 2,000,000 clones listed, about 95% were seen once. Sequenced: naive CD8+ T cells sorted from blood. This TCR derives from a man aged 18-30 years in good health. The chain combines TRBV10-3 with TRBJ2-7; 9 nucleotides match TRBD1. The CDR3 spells CAISDQTGGYEQYF. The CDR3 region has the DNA TGTGCCATCAGTGACCAGACAGGGGGGTACGAGCAGTACTTC.